The 21 T cell receptor beta chains reported below all come from one sample, sequenced in a study of cytomegalovirus exposure and HLA in healthy donors. Data came from immunoSEQ multiplex PCR; TCRdb stores just in-frame clones and leaves some out. The data hold 90,000 to 150,000 clones, with 70% to 90% observed a single time. The sequencing sample was made of PBMCs. The receptors here all came from a woman in her twenties or thirties in good health and CMV-seronegative.

The V and J genes are TRBV6-5 and TRBJ1-2, with 7 nucleotides matching TRBD1. The CDR3 sequence is 14 residues long. From germline, CDR1 is MNHEY and CDR2 SVGAGI. Trimming at V came to 6 bases and at J to 2 bases, leaving 6 bases not matched to a gene. The DNA for the CDR3 is TGTGCCAGCAGCAAGGACAGGCGAAACTATGGCTACACCTTC. Amino acid sequence: CASSKDRRNYGYTF.

Here the CDR3 DNA reads TGTGCCAGTAGTACCACTCTGGGCAGGGAGGCCTACGAGCAGTACTTC. Protein: CASSTTLGREAYEQYF. This chain joins TRBV19 and TRBJ2-7; possible D gene TRBD2, 6 bases. The CDR3 runs to 16 residues. V was clipped by 4 bases and J by 2 bases, with 18 bases between them. CDR1 LNHDA and CDR2 SQIVND come from the germline V gene (reference sequence).

This clone was observed a handful of times. The chain links TRBV9 to TRBJ1-2; 10 positions match TRBD1. V was pared by 2 bases and J by 5 bases, with 9 bases of the junction left unmatched. Germline loops: CDR1 SGDLS, CDR2 YYNGEE. This CDR3 has 16 amino acids. CDR3 sequence (DNA): TGTGCCAGCAGCGTGGGGACAGGGGATCGCGGATATGGCTACACCTTC. Amino acid sequence: CASSVGTGDRGYGYTF.

The gene calls are TRBV18 and TRBJ2-5; maybe TRBD2 (6 bases). V lost 3 bases and J lost 2, with 10 bases in between. The CDR3 has 14 amino acids. The germline gives CDR1 KGHSH, CDR2 LQKENI. CDR3 sequence (DNA): TGTGCCAGCTCACCGGGACTGTCACAAGAGACCCAGTACTTC. Translated: CASSPGLSQETQYF.

This chain joins TRBV5-1 and TRBJ1-1, with TRBD1 matching over 9 bases. V was pared by 2 bases and J by 0 bases, with 5 bases of the junction left unmatched. The length of the CDR3 is 16 residues. Germline V gene data show CDR1 as SGHRS and CDR2 as YFSETQ. CDR3 bases: TGCGCCAGCAGCTTTGGACAGGGGCGCATGAACACTGAAGCTTTCTTT. Protein: CASSFGQGRMNTEAFF.

The gene calls are TRBV7-8 and TRBJ1-2, with a tentative D call TRBD1 (5 bases). Germline V gene data show CDR1 as SGHVS and CDR2 as FQNEAQ. This CDR3 spans 16 amino acids. The V and J ends lost 1 base and 4 bases respectively, with 16 bases between them. CDR3 DNA sequence: TGTGCCAGCAGCTTAGTAACAGGCGTTGCTTCCTATGGCTACACCTTC. This sequence encodes CASSLVTGVASYGYTF.

This clone was recorded at least ten times. The genes are TRBV7-6 and TRBJ1-5; D possibly corresponds to TRBD1 (6 bases). Germline V gene data show CDR1 as SGHVS and CDR2 as FNYEAQ. This CDR3 is built from 17 residues. Between the trimmed V and J ends, which lost 1 base and 0 bases, there was a span of 13 bases. Written as DNA, the CDR3 is TGTGCCAGCAGCTTAGGCGGGGGGACAATTAGCAATCAGCCCCAGCATTTT. It encodes CASSLGGGTISNQPQHF.

The chain recombines TRBV11-2 with TRBJ1-1; 7 bases are a match to TRBD1. Germline CDR1 SGHAT, CDR2 FQNNGV. The CDR3 runs to 12 residues. The J segment lost 10 bases and the V segment lost 6 bases, leaving 8 bases of the junction unmatched. This CDR3 reads CASSPATGRAFF. CDR3 sequence (DNA): TGTGCCAGCAGTCCAGCGACAGGGAGAGCTTTCTTT.

The V call is TRBV9, the J call TRBJ2-2; D not resolved. The CDR3 is made up of 12 amino acids. The germline V and J ends were trimmed by 3 bases and 5 bases, with 5 bases remaining between them. Germline V gives CDR1 SGDLS, CDR2 YYNGEE. The CDR3: CASSAGTGELFF. CDR3 coding DNA: TGTGCCAGCAGCGCGGGTACCGGGGAGCTGTTTTTT.

In DNA form, the CDR3 reads TGTGCCAGCAGTCCTCCGGGACAGGGGAACTACGAGCAGTACTTC. As protein: CASSPPGQGNYEQYF. The chain employs TRBV28 and TRBJ2-7; 10 nucleotides agree with TRBD1. The V and J ends lost 5 bases and 3 bases, in that order; junction bases with no gene match: 7. The CDR3 is made up of 15 amino acids. The germline CDR1 and CDR2 sequences are MDHEN and SYDVKM.

This clone has more than one count but fewer than ten. This chain links TRBV11-2 with TRBJ2-7, with 8 bases identical to TRBD2. J lost 2 bases, V lost 6 bases, and 9 bases had no gene match. Germline V CDR1 and CDR2: SGHAT, FQNNGV. The CDR3 loop spans 15 amino acids. The CDR3 nucleotides read TGTGCCAGCAGAATTTTAGCGGGGAAGCCCTACGAGCAGTACTTC. This encodes CASRILAGKPYEQYF.

The gene calls are TRBV5-1 and TRBJ2-2; tentative D call: TRBD1 (5 bases). Germline V gene lookup returns CDR1 SGHRS and CDR2 YFSETQ. This CDR3 contains 15 residues. Trimming removed 3 bases at V and 6 bases at J, with 15 bases between. CDR3 nucleotide sequence: TGCGCCAGCAGCTCACCAGGGTTAGGGGCCGGGGAGCTGTTTTTT. This gives the protein CASSSPGLGAGELFF.

The chain carries TRBV7-2 and TRBJ2-3; 9 positions agree with TRBD2. V trimming: 5 bases; J trimming: 2 bases; junction bases outside the gene matches: 5. Germline-derived CDR1 and CDR2 are SGHTA and FQGNSA. The CDR3 extends over 15 amino acids. This chain's CDR3 is CASSVSGGPTDTQYF. As DNA, the CDR3 is TGTGCCAGCAGCGTTAGCGGGGGCCCCACAGATACGCAGTATTTT.

CDR3 sequence: CASSMAGGSYEQYF. The CDR3, as DNA: TGTGCCAGTAGTATGGCAGGGGGCTCCTACGAGCAGTACTTC. The chain links TRBV19 to TRBJ2-7, with TRBD1 matching 7 bases. This CDR3 contains 14 residues. The germline gives CDR1 LNHDA, CDR2 SQIVND (reference sequence). The trim removed 3 bases at V and 0 bases at J, leaving 2 bases unmatched.

The chain carries TRBV5-1 and TRBJ1-5, with 7 bases fitting TRBD1. Germline V lookup: CDR1 SGHRS, CDR2 YFSETQ. After removal of 2 bases from V and 1 base from J, the junction contained 3 bases not matched to a gene. The CDR3 consists of 15 residues. The CDR3 loop is CASSLTGQSNQPQHF. In DNA form, the CDR3 reads TGCGCCAGCAGCTTAACGGGACAGAGCAATCAGCCCCAGCATTTT.

The J gene is TRBJ1-2, the V gene TRBV6-6, with D possibly TRBD1 on 5 matching bases. Germline V gene sequence: CDR1 MNHNY, CDR2 SVGAGI (reference sequence). The V gene lost 0 bases and the J gene lost 5 bases, with 10 bases spanning the gap. This CDR3 has 14 amino acids. The CDR3 sequence: CASSYSGGGYGYTF. In DNA form, the CDR3 reads TGTGCCAGCAGTTACTCCGGCGGGGGGTATGGCTACACCTTC.

The chain carries TRBV18 and TRBJ2-5, with a weak D call TRBD1 (5 bases). With 0 bases removed from V and 3 bases from J, the gap between germline ends came to 5 bases. The CDR3 is made up of 13 amino acids. Looked up from germline, CDR1 is KGHSH and CDR2 is LQKENI. DNA for the CDR3: TGTGCCAGCTCACCACCAGGGGAAGAGACCCAGTACTTC. Residues: CASSPPGEETQYF.

The V and J genes are TRBV27 and TRBJ1-2, with D unresolved. The germline V gene encodes CDR1 MNHEY and CDR2 SMNVEV (reference sequence). The CDR3 has 14 amino acids. With 0 bases removed from V and 4 bases from J, the gap between germline ends came to 9 bases. The CDR3 DNA follows: TGTGCCAGCAGTTTATCAGGCAGAGGCTATGGCTACACCTTC. Its translation is CASSLSGRGYGYTF.

This chain joins TRBV2 and TRBJ2-1; 7 bases match TRBD1. CDR3 length: 14 residues. Trimming at V came to 10 bases and at J to 0 bases, leaving 6 bases not matched to a gene. CDR1 and CDR2 (germline): SNHLY, FYNNEI. CDR3 sequence (DNA): TGTGCCACTTCGTACAGGGGCTCCTACAATGAGCAGTTCTTC. It encodes CATSYRGSYNEQFF.

CDR3 in DNA: TGTGCCAGCAGCCCATTGGACAGGGTTAATTCACCCCTCCACTTT. It is translated as CASSPLDRVNSPLHF. This chain connects TRBV5-5 to TRBJ1-6; 8 positions match TRBD1. This CDR3 is built from 15 residues. CDR1 and CDR2 from the germline V gene are SGHKS and YYEKEE (reference sequence). The V segment lost 4 bases and the J segment 6 bases; nucleotides outside the gene matches: 6.

This chain uses TRBV7-3 with TRBJ2-1; D may be TRBD2 (6 bases). Looked up from germline, CDR1 is SGHTA and CDR2 is FQGTGA. CDR3 length: 16 residues. The V gene lost 1 base and the J gene lost 7 bases, with 17 bases spanning the gap. CDR3 region: CASSLNPGLTKNEQFF. The CDR3 DNA follows: TGTGCCAGCAGCTTAAACCCGGGACTTACAAAGAATGAGCAGTTCTTC.